Below, 32 T cell receptor beta chains from the same sample are listed, as sequenced in a study of OX40 agonist ivuxolimab in advanced cancers. Data came from immunoSEQ multiplex PCR; TCRdb stores just in-frame clones and leaves some out. The table has approximately 65,000 clones, around 90% seen once; the top ten hold about 0.75%. Sequenced material: CD4+ or CD8+ T cells sorted from blood, taken in a trial of the OX40 agonist ivuxolimab. The receptor source for this set is an adult with an advanced solid tumor such as melanoma, head and neck, liver or kidney cancer.

The chain carries TRBV7-8 and TRBJ2-2, with 9 bases aligning to TRBD1. This CDR3 region has 15 residues. The germline CDR1 and CDR2 sequences are SGHVS and FQNEAQ. J was trimmed by 7 bases and V by 5 bases; bases with no gene match: 8. CDR3 in DNA: TGTGCCAGCAGCCCGGACAGGGGATTGATCGGGGAGCTGTTTTTT. Translation gives CASSPDRGLIGELFF.

This rearrangement joins TRBV19 to TRBJ2-4; D is possibly TRBD2 (6 bases). The CDR3 extends over 16 amino acids. The V end lost 11 bases, the J end lost 0 bases, and 20 bases lay between the germline ends. The germline CDR1 and CDR2 sequences are LNHDA and SQIVND (reference sequence). Here the CDR3 reads CASTGAGGIAKNIQYF. In DNA form, the CDR3 reads TGTGCCTCGACTGGAGCTGGGGGGATAGCCAAAAACATTCAGTACTTC.

The table lists this clone with a few counts. This chain uses TRBV19 with TRBJ2-1; 7 positions agree with TRBD1. The CDR3 sequence is 14 residues long. Germline V gene sequence: CDR1 LNHDA, CDR2 SQIVND (reference sequence). With 6 bases clipped from V and 4 bases from J, the junction kept 6 bases outside the gene matches. The CDR3 sequence is CASRRQGLYNEQFF. For the CDR3, the DNA is TGTGCCAGTAGAAGACAGGGCCTTTACAATGAGCAGTTCTTC.

The chain carries TRBV4-2 and TRBJ2-7; D is possibly TRBD1 (5 bases). Germline-derived CDR1 and CDR2 are LGHNA and YNFKEQ. Between the trimmed V and J ends, which lost 1 base and 3 bases, there was a span of 10 bases. The CDR3 consists of 14 residues. This CDR3 is CASSQVTGGYEQYF. In DNA form, the CDR3 reads TGTGCCAGCAGCCAAGTTACAGGCGGCTACGAGCAGTACTTC.

J is TRBJ1-2 and V is TRBV28; a weak D match, TRBD1 (5 bases). V lost 2 bases and J lost 8, with 9 bases in between. This CDR3 region has 12 residues. Germline V lookup: CDR1 MDHEN, CDR2 SYDVKM. The CDR3 DNA is TGTGCCAGCAGTTTAAGGCAGGGCGGCTACACCTTC. Encoded protein: CASSLRQGGYTF.

This rearrangement joins TRBV5-4 to TRBJ2-5; 10 nucleotides match TRBD2. The CDR3 extends over 16 amino acids. The V segment lost 4 bases and the J segment 3 bases; nucleotides outside the gene matches: 9. CDR1 and CDR2 from the germline V gene are SGHNT and YYREEE (reference sequence). The CDR3 protein is CASSLRSGGAEETQYF. In nucleotides, the CDR3 is TGTGCCAGCAGCCTGAGGAGCGGGGGGGCGGAAGAGACCCAGTACTTC.

The chain recombines TRBV9 with TRBJ2-6, with D unclear. Trimming removed 0 bases from V and 2 bases from J, with 0 bases in between. The CDR3 totals 13 residues. The germline V gene has CDR1 SGDLS and CDR2 YYNGEE. CDR3 nucleotide sequence: TGTGCCAGCAGCGTAGCTGGGGCCAACGTCCTGACTTTC. This translates into CASSVAGANVLTF.

The gene calls are TRBV19 and TRBJ2-7; D is perhaps TRBD2 (6 bases). V dropped 4 bases and J dropped 3 bases, with 10 bases sitting between them. CDR1 LNHDA and CDR2 SQIVND come from the germline V gene (reference sequence). The CDR3 consists of 13 residues. CDR3 DNA: TGTGCCAGTAGTAAGACTAGAGGCTACGAGCAGTACTTC. It translates to CASSKTRGYEQYF.

V and J are TRBV7-8 and TRBJ2-1; the match to TRBD2 covers 9 bases. The V segment lost 1 base and the J segment 5 bases; nucleotides outside the gene matches: 6. This CDR3 contains 16 residues. The V gene's germline CDR1 is SGHVS and CDR2 FQNEAQ. CDR3 sequence reads: CASSLEGLAANNEQFF. For the CDR3, the DNA is TGTGCCAGCAGCTTAGAGGGACTAGCTGCAAACAATGAGCAGTTCTTC.

The chain uses TRBV5-1 and TRBJ2-3, with D possibly matching TRBD2 (6 bases). Deletions cut 5 bases from V and 5 bases from J, with 15 bases between. Germline lookup yields CDR1 SGHRS and CDR2 YFSETQ. This CDR3 spans 14 amino acids. Written as DNA, the CDR3 is TGCGCCAGCAGAGTGGGACCGGGGGTAGATACGCAGTATTTT. Amino acids: CASRVGPGVDTQYF.

The chain links TRBV2 to TRBJ2-3; D gene unclear. Trimming took 6 bases from V and 0 from J, leaving 13 bases between them. Germline loops: CDR1 SNHLY, CDR2 FYNNEI. CDR3 length equals 15 residues. CDR3 sequence: CASSESSFSTDTQYF. CDR3 coding DNA: TGTGCCAGCAGCGAGAGCAGTTTTAGCACAGATACGCAGTATTTT.

The V gene is TRBV4-1, the J gene TRBJ2-2; D is ambiguous. Germline loops: CDR1 MGHRA, CDR2 YSYEKL. Trimming shortened V by 1 base and J by 7 bases, and 13 bases separated the two germline ends. The CDR3 sequence is 15 residues long. The CDR3 loop reads CASSQGNVFVGELFF. The CDR3 DNA reads TGCGCCAGCAGCCAAGGAAATGTGTTCGTCGGGGAGCTGTTTTTT.

The chain links TRBV5-4 to TRBJ2-4; 7 nucleotides line up with TRBD1. The ends lost 4 bases at V and 5 bases at J; junction bases unmatched: 6. Germline V CDR1 and CDR2: SGHNT, YYREEE (reference sequence). The CDR3 totals 14 residues. As DNA, the CDR3 is TGTGCCAGCAGCGCCTCCGGGACAGAAAACATTCAGTACTTC. This encodes CASSASGTENIQYF.

The rearrangement uses TRBV6-1 and TRBJ2-6; no reliable D call. The V end lost 2 bases, the J end lost 0 bases, and 5 bases lay between the germline ends. Germline V gene lookup returns CDR1 MNHNS and CDR2 SASEGT. The CDR3 covers 15 residues. CDR3 sequence (DNA): TGTGCCAGCAGTGAATATATCTCTGGGGCCAACGTCCTGACTTTC. This translates into CASSEYISGANVLTF.

This chain connects TRBV7-8 to TRBJ2-2, with D hard to call. Germline V CDR1 and CDR2: SGHVS, FQNEAQ. The CDR3 is made up of 14 amino acids. The V gene lost 3 bases and the J gene lost 1 base, with 6 bases spanning the gap. CDR3 residues: CASSFIKNTGELFF. Written as DNA, the CDR3 is TGTGCCAGCAGCTTTATCAAGAACACCGGGGAGCTGTTTTTT. Variable domain in full (rest from reference TRBV7-8 and TRBJ2-2): GAGVSQSPRYKVAKRGQDVALRCDPISGHVSLFWYQQALGQGPEFLTYFQNEAQLDKSGLPSDRFFAERPEGSVSTLKIQRTQQEDSAVYLCASSFIKNTGELFFGEGSRLTVL.

V and J are TRBV5-4 and TRBJ2-1, with 10 bases lining up with TRBD2. Germline values: CDR1 SGHNT, CDR2 YYREEE (reference sequence). The V and J ends lost 4 bases and 1 base, in that order; junction bases with no gene match: 11. The length of the CDR3 is 18 residues. CDR3 loop: CASSPGVAGGQSYNEQFF. The CDR3 nucleotides read TGTGCCAGCAGCCCCGGGGTAGCGGGGGGCCAATCCTACAATGAGCAGTTCTTC.

This chain joins TRBV7-3 and TRBJ2-7; TRBD1 matches at 8 bases. The germline CDR1 and CDR2 sequences are SGHTA and FQGTGA. This CDR3 has 13 amino acids. Germline trimming cut 0 bases from V and 9 bases from J; bases unmatched to any gene: 4. As DNA, the CDR3 is TGTGCCAGCAGCTTAACGGACAGGGACGGGCAGTACTTC. Its protein product is CASSLTDRDGQYF.

CDR3 sequence: CATSRDIRVSDEQYF. The CDR3 DNA reads TGTGCCACCAGCAGGGATATCAGGGTTAGCGACGAGCAGTACTTC. The V call is TRBV15, the J call TRBJ2-7; tentatively, D is TRBD1 or TRBD2 (5 bases each). The length of the CDR3 is 15 residues. Germline CDR1 reads LNHNV; CDR2 reads YYDKDF (reference sequence). V lost 3 bases and J 5 bases, leaving 17 bases between the germline ends.

This chain uses TRBV6-5 with TRBJ2-1, with D perhaps matching TRBD2 (5 bases). Germline V gives CDR1 MNHEY, CDR2 SVGAGI. V was pared by 4 bases and J by 4 bases, with 14 bases between. CDR3 length: 15 amino acids. This CDR3 is CASSSTLESYNEQFF. DNA for the CDR3: TGTGCCAGCAGTTCCACACTAGAATCTTACAATGAGCAGTTCTTC.

The rearrangement links TRBV5-5 to TRBJ2-5; TRBD1 or TRBD2 may be the D gene (5 bases each). This CDR3 contains 14 residues. CDR1 is SGHKS, CDR2 YYEKEE, per germline (reference sequence). Trimming removed 2 bases from V and 5 bases from J, with 13 bases in between. This CDR3 is CASSFEGEGETQYF. In DNA, the CDR3 is TGTGCCAGCAGCTTTGAGGGCGAGGGGGAGACCCAGTACTTC.

The J gene is TRBJ1-3, the V gene TRBV9; 8 bases are shared with TRBD1. The CDR3 consists of 14 residues. Losses at the gene ends were 3 bases for V and 7 bases for J; bases not matched to a gene: 6. Per germline, CDR1 SGDLS and CDR2 YYNGEE. The CDR3 loop reads CASSASQGGNTIYF. The CDR3 coding sequence is TGTGCCAGCAGCGCCTCACAGGGGGGGAACACCATATATTTT.

In this sample, this clone is medium-sized. J is TRBJ1-2 and V is TRBV4-2; TRBD1 agrees at 7 bases. J gave up 2 bases and V 1 base, and 4 bases lay outside the gene matches. Germline V gene data show CDR1 as LGHNA and CDR2 as YNFKEQ. The CDR3 has 15 residues. This CDR3 is CASSQGQGVNYGYTF. The DNA of the CDR3 is TGTGCCAGCAGCCAAGGTCAGGGGGTGAACTATGGCTACACCTTC.

The V gene is TRBV19, the J gene TRBJ2-3; 8 nucleotides match TRBD2. The CDR3 length is 14 residues. Germline CDR1 LNHDA, CDR2 SQIVND (reference sequence). V was pared by 3 bases and J by 2 bases, with 1 base of the junction left unmatched. The CDR3 region has the DNA TGTGCCAGTAGTATGGGACTAGACACAGATACGCAGTATTTT. Protein: CASSMGLDTDTQYF.

This clone was seen a handful of times. V and J are TRBV5-1 and TRBJ1-3; D gene unclear. CDR1 is SGHRS and CDR2 is YFSETQ in the germline V gene. V shed 3 bases and J shed 1 base, with 8 bases lying between them. CDR3 size: 14 residues. CDR3 in DNA: TGCGCCAGCAGCTCGGGAGATTCTGGAAACACCATATATTTT. Translation gives CASSSGDSGNTIYF.

V gene TRBV7-9 combines with J gene TRBJ2-7; 10 bases fit TRBD1. V lost 4 bases to trimming and J lost 3 bases; unmatched junction nucleotides: 3. The length of the CDR3 is 14 residues. Germline V lookup: CDR1 SEHNR, CDR2 FQNEAQ (reference sequence). In nucleotides, the CDR3 is TGTGCCAGCAGCTCGGACAGGGGGTACTACGAGCAGTACTTC. Protein: CASSSDRGYYEQYF.

A few counts support this clone. Sequence at one end of the junction differs from germline and may be a read error. CDR3 residues: CASSLGFGGSNEQYF. CDR3 nucleotide sequence: TGTGCTAGCAGCTTAGGTTTCGGCGGATCGAACGAGCAGTACTTC. The chain has TRBV7-7 and TRBJ2-7; D is undetermined. Per germline, CDR1 SSHAT and CDR2 FNYEAQ (reference sequence). This CDR3 has 15 amino acids.

This chain joins TRBV7-9 and TRBJ1-1; D is uncertain. V lost 3 bases, J lost 4 bases, and 3 bases lay in between. The CDR3 covers 11 residues. Germline V lookup: CDR1 SEHNR, CDR2 FQNEAQ (reference sequence). CDR3 in DNA: TGTGCCAGCAGCTTGGTCACTGAAGCTTTCTTT. Translated, it gives CASSLVTEAFF.

The chain carries TRBV28 and TRBJ1-6, with a weak D call TRBD1 (6 bases). V gave up 6 bases and J gave up 6 bases, with 18 bases separating them. Per germline, CDR1 MDHEN and CDR2 SYDVKM. The length of the CDR3 is 16 residues. CDR3 sequence reads: CASRPGSGALNSPLHF. CDR3 nucleotides: TGTGCCAGCAGACCAGGGTCGGGGGCCCTTAATTCACCCCTCCACTTT.

The V and J genes are TRBV18 and TRBJ2-2; unclear D gene. With 2 bases removed from V and 1 base from J, the gap between germline ends came to 11 bases. This CDR3 spans 16 amino acids. Germline V gene data show CDR1 as KGHSH and CDR2 as LQKENI. The CDR3 DNA sequence: TGTGCCAGCTCACCAGTAGGGAATCTGAACACCGGGGAGCTGTTTTTT. This translates into CASSPVGNLNTGELFF.

The chain combines TRBV29-1 with TRBJ1-2; tentatively, D is TRBD1 (5 bases). Trimming took off 5 bases at V and 0 bases at J, with 7 bases between the two ends. Germline CDR1 SQVTM, CDR2 ANQGSEA. CDR3 length equals 12 residues. This chain's CDR3 is CSVRRANYGYTF. The DNA of the CDR3 is TGCAGCGTTCGCAGGGCTAACTATGGCTACACCTTC.

J is TRBJ1-5 and V is TRBV2; 8 bases map to TRBD1. Germline V lookup: CDR1 SNHLY, CDR2 FYNNEI. CDR3 length: 15 amino acids. Trimming at V came to 6 bases and at J to 1 base, leaving 5 bases not matched to a gene. CDR3 sequence (DNA): TGTGCCAGCAGCCGGGACAGGTCGAGCAATCAGCCCCAGCATTTT. This codes for CASSRDRSSNQPQHF.

This clone was observed a single time. CDR3 DNA sequence: TGTGCCAGCAGCTTATTCGACGGGGATTGGGCGAACACCGGGGAGCTGTTTTTT. Protein: CASSLFDGDWANTGELFF. The chain employs TRBV11-2 and TRBJ2-2; tentatively, D is TRBD2 (5 bases). CDR3 size: 18 residues. The V gene's germline CDR1 is SGHAT and CDR2 FQNNGV. With 2 bases removed from V and 0 bases from J, the gap between germline ends came to 16 bases.